The 23 T cell receptor beta chains below come from one sample, sequenced in a study of siplizumab effects on memory and regulatory T cells. The data were produced by immunoSEQ multiplex PCR, yet TCRdb's version contains in-frame clones alone and is incomplete. Here the sample spans approximately 120,000 clones, approximately 90% being singletons. Sequencing was done on a sample of Tregs sorted from blood. These receptors came from a human donor in good health.

V and J are TRBV6-1 and TRBJ2-7, with 10 bases fitting TRBD1. Germline V gives CDR1 MNHNS, CDR2 SASEGT. The ends lost 2 bases at V and 7 bases at J; junction bases unmatched: 5. There are 14 residues in the CDR3. CDR3 sequence reads: CASSERGQGWEQYF. The DNA of the CDR3 is TGTGCCAGCAGTGAACGGGGACAGGGGTGGGAGCAGTACTTC.

V gene TRBV6-1 combines with J gene TRBJ1-5; D unclear. CDR1 MNHNS and CDR2 SASEGT come from the germline V gene. Trimming left V 5 bases short and J 5 bases short, with 4 bases between. This CDR3 spans 11 amino acids. CDR3 DNA sequence: TGTGCCAGCAGTCGGGATCAGCCCCAGCATTTT. This gives the protein CASSRDQPQHF.

V is TRBV25-1 and J is TRBJ1-1, with D hard to call. Germline CDR1 MGHDK, CDR2 SYGVNS. Deletions cut 2 bases from V and 1 base from J, with 20 bases between. The CDR3 extends over 18 amino acids. The DNA for the CDR3 is TGTGCCAGCAGTGAAATTGCCCGTATTCCCTCGAAGAACACTGAAGCTTTCTTT. Protein sequence: CASSEIARIPSKNTEAFF.

V gene TRBV7-9 combines with J gene TRBJ2-5; D not resolved. The CDR3 length is 12 residues. CDR1 is SEHNR and CDR2 is FQNEAQ in the germline V gene (reference sequence). Trimming cost V 2 bases and J 5 bases, with 6 bases left between them. The CDR3 DNA reads TGTGCCAGCAGCTTATCCTCGGAGACCCAGTACTTC. It is translated as CASSLSSETQYF. The complete variable domain, with remaining parts taken from reference TRBV7-9 and TRBJ2-5, reads DTGVSQNPRHKITKRGQNVTFRCDPISEHNRLYWYRQTLGQGPEFLTYFQNEAQLEKSRLLSDRFSAERPKGSFSTLEIQRTEQGDSAMYLCASSLSSETQYFGPGTRLLVL.

The chain links TRBV10-1 to TRBJ2-7; tentative D call: TRBD1 (5 bases). Germline V gives CDR1 WNHNN, CDR2 SYGVQD (reference sequence). The CDR3 contains 13 residues. V dropped 6 bases and J dropped 0 bases, with 9 bases sitting between them. The CDR3 region has the DNA TGCGCCAGCAGGAGACAGAGCTCCTACGAGCAGTACTTC. It is translated as CASRRQSSYEQYF.

The CDR3 nucleotides read TGCGCCAGCAGCCAAGAATCGATACGTCAGCCCCAGCATTTT. Its protein is CASSQESIRQPQHF. The rearrangement uses TRBV4-1 and TRBJ1-5; D call uncertain. From germline, CDR1 is MGHRA and CDR2 YSYEKL. Trimming removed 0 bases from V and 6 bases from J, with 9 bases in between. This CDR3 is built from 14 residues.

Concerning this clone itself: At one end, the junction sequence differs from germline, possibly due to a read error. The V gene is TRBV7-7, the J gene TRBJ2-1; tentatively, D is TRBD2 (5 bases). The CDR3 runs 16 residues. Per germline, CDR1 SSHAT and CDR2 FNYEAQ (reference sequence). Here the CDR3 reads CASSLAYSAGASEQFF. Written as DNA, the CDR3 is TGTGCTAGCAGCTTAGCTTACTCCGCGGGCGCCTCCGAGCAGTTCTTC.

This chain joins TRBV18 and TRBJ1-2, with D uncertain. The V gene's germline CDR1 is KGHSH and CDR2 LQKENI. The CDR3 totals 13 residues. Trimming pared 0 bases from V and 4 bases from J, leaving 6 bases between. Here the CDR3 reads CASSPPMTYGYTF. The CDR3 nucleotides are TGTGCCAGCTCACCACCAATGACCTATGGCTACACCTTC.

The J gene is TRBJ1-5, the V gene TRBV2; TRBD1 matches at 9 bases. V lost 5 bases and J lost 5; bases outside the gene matches: 4. The CDR3 length is 14 residues. From germline, CDR1 is SNHLY and CDR2 FYNNEI. The CDR3 sequence: CASSPGQGDQPQHF. The CDR3 nucleotides read TGTGCCAGCAGTCCGGGACAGGGAGATCAGCCCCAGCATTTT.

The rearrangement links TRBV6-5 to TRBJ1-1; maybe TRBD1 (5 bases). The CDR3 contains 15 residues. Per the germline V gene, CDR1 is MNHEY and CDR2 is SVGAGI. Trimming removed 0 bases from V and 5 bases from J, with 13 bases in between. The CDR3 DNA reads TGTGCCAGCAGTTACTCTGGCGCGCGGGGGACTGAAGCTTTCTTT. It encodes CASSYSGARGTEAFF.

This clone has only one observation. The chain couples TRBV11-2 to TRBJ2-5, with D hard to call. From germline, CDR1 is SGHAT and CDR2 FQNNGV. This CDR3 region has 14 residues. V was shortened by 3 bases and J by 5 bases, with 13 bases between the two germline ends. Here the CDR3 reads CASSFTQTEETQYF. Written as DNA, the CDR3 is TGTGCCAGCAGCTTCACCCAGACGGAGGAGACCCAGTACTTC. Combining the CDR3 with reference TRBV11-2 and TRBJ2-5 gives the whole variable domain EAGVAQSPRYKIIEKRQSVAFWCNPISGHATLYWYQQILGQGPKLLIQFQNNGVVDDSQLPKDRFSAERLKGVDSTLKIQPAKLEDSAVYLCASSFTQTEETQYFGPGTRLLVL.

This chain links TRBV6-5 with TRBJ2-1; 10 nucleotides match TRBD1. The CDR3 sequence is 15 residues long. CDR1 is MNHEY, CDR2 SVGAGI, per germline. V was pared by 6 bases and J by 3 bases, with 5 bases of the junction left unmatched. The CDR3 bases are TGTGCCAGCAGACCGGGACAGGGGAACTACAATGAGCAGTTCTTC. This encodes CASRPGQGNYNEQFF.

This chain's CDR3 is CATQANSSPYGYTF. The CDR3 coding sequence is TGTGCCACCCAAGCGAACAGCTCACCCTATGGCTACACCTTC. V and J are TRBV6-1 and TRBJ1-2; unclear D gene. Germline V gene data show CDR1 as MNHNS and CDR2 as SASEGT. V lost 10 bases to trimming and J lost 4 bases, with 19 bases between them. The CDR3 sequence is 14 residues long.

The genes are TRBV11-2 and TRBJ1-2; D is uncertain. Germline CDR1 reads SGHAT; CDR2 reads FQNNGV. V lost 0 bases to trimming and J lost 3 bases, with 8 bases between them. CDR3 length: 14 residues. The CDR3 reads CASSLDLQDYGYTF. In DNA form, the CDR3 reads TGTGCCAGCAGCTTAGATTTACAAGACTATGGCTACACCTTC.

A single count supports this clone. The chain links TRBV12-5 to TRBJ1-2, with 10 bases lining up with TRBD1. This CDR3 has 14 amino acids. Per the germline V gene, CDR1 is LGHNT and CDR2 is FRNRAP. The J segment lost 9 bases and the V segment lost 4 bases, leaving 8 bases of the junction unmatched. The CDR3 sequence is CASGYHRDRGSYTF. The CDR3 DNA reads TGTGCTAGTGGTTATCACCGGGACAGGGGTAGCTACACCTTC.

The gene calls are TRBV5-1 and TRBJ1-2, with unresolved D. V was clipped by 1 base and J by 8 bases, with 12 bases between them. Germline V gene sequence: CDR1 SGHRS, CDR2 YFSETQ. The CDR3 sequence is 13 residues long. The CDR3 region is CASSLFGERGYTF. CDR3 DNA sequence: TGCGCCAGCAGCTTGTTTGGGGAAAGAGGCTACACCTTC.

The CDR3 DNA sequence: TGTGCCACTTCTTGGGGGGGCGGAGAGACCCAGTACTTC. Protein: CATSWGGGETQYF. The chain carries TRBV19 and TRBJ2-5; perhaps TRBD2 as D (7 bases). CDR1 LNHDA and CDR2 SQIVND come from the germline V gene (reference sequence). The CDR3 covers 13 residues. V dropped 10 bases and J dropped 4 bases, with 16 bases sitting between them.

CDR3 in amino acids: CASRLQGPNTEAFF. Written as DNA, the CDR3 is TGTGCCAGCAGGTTACAGGGTCCGAACACTGAAGCTTTCTTT. The gene calls are TRBV27 and TRBJ1-1; possibly TRBD1 for D (6 bases). V lost 6 bases and J lost 1, with 12 bases in between. CDR3 length: 14 residues. Germline CDR1 is MNHEY and CDR2 is SMNVEV (reference sequence).

This chain joins TRBV18 and TRBJ2-7; 9 bases are a match to TRBD1. The CDR3 spans 15 residues. CDR1 is KGHSH and CDR2 is LQKENI in the germline V gene. J was trimmed by 4 bases and V by 4 bases; bases with no gene match: 8. CDR3 in amino acids: CASSLQTGGAYEQYF. In DNA, the CDR3 is TGTGCCAGCTCACTCCAAACAGGGGGCGCGTACGAGCAGTACTTC.

The chain links TRBV12-2 to TRBJ1-1; TRBD1 was called by the table and not checked on the DNA. TRBV12-2 is assigned pseudogene status. The CDR3 runs 15 residues. The CDR3 loop is CASRLEGLGNTEAFF. The CDR3 coding sequence is TGTGCAAGTCGCTTAGAGGGGTTGGGGAACACTGAAGCTTTCTTT.

The CDR3 is CASSPKRQLNLFF. CDR3 coding DNA: TGTGCCAGCAGTCCCAAGAGACAACTCAACCTGTTTTTT. The chain joins TRBV6-6 to TRBJ1-4; D call uncertain. The V gene's germline CDR1 is MNHNY and CDR2 SVGAGI (reference sequence). CDR3 size: 13 residues. Between the trimmed V and J ends, which lost 5 bases and 14 bases, there was a span of 18 bases.

V is TRBV18 and J is TRBJ2-2; D unresolved. This CDR3 is built from 17 residues. V was trimmed by 4 bases and J by 5 bases, leaving 20 bases between them. CDR1 and CDR2 (germline): KGHSH, LQKENI. The CDR3 DNA follows: TGTGCCAGCTCACTCAACGACTTGGGGTCGTGGACCGGGGAGCTGTTTTTT. Translating gives CASSLNDLGSWTGELFF.

The rearrangement joins TRBV6-5 to TRBJ2-3; tentatively, D is TRBD2 (6 bases). Germline V gives CDR1 MNHEY, CDR2 SVGAGI. The CDR3 sequence is 14 residues long. The V end was cut by 3 bases, the J end by 6 bases, with 13 bases between. The CDR3 is CASSYGGRGDTQYF. The CDR3 nucleotides are TGTGCCAGCAGTTATGGCGGACGGGGGGATACGCAGTATTTT.